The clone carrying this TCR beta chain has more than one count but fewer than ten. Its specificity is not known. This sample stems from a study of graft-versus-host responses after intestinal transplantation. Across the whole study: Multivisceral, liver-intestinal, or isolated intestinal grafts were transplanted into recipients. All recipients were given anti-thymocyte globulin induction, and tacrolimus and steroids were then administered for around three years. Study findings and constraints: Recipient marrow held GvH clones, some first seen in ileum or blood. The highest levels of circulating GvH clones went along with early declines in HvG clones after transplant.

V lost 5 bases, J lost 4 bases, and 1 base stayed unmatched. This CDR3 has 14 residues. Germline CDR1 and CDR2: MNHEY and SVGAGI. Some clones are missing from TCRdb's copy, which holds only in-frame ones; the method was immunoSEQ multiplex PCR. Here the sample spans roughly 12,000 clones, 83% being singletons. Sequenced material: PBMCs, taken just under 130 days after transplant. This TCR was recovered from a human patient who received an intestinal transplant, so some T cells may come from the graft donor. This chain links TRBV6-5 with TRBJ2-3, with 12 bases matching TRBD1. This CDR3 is CASSGTGGADTQYF. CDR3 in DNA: TGTGCCAGCAGTGGGACAGGGGGCGCAGATACGCAGTATTTT.